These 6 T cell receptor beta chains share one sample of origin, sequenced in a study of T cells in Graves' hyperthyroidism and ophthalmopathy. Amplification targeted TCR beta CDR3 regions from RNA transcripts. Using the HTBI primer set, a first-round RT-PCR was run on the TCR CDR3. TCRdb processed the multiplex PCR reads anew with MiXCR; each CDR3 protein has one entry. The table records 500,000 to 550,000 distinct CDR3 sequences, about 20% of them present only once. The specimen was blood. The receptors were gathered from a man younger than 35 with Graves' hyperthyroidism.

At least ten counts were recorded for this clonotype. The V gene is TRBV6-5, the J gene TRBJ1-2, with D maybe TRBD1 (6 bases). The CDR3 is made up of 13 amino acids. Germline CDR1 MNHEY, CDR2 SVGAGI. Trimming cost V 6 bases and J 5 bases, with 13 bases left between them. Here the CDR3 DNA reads TGTGCCAGCAGCCGCGGACAGTTATATGGCTACACCTTC. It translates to CASSRGQLYGYTF.

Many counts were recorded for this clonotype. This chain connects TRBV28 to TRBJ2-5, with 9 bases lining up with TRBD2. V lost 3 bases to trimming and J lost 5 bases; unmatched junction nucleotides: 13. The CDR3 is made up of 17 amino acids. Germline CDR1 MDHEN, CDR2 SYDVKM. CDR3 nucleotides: TGTGCCAGCAGTTTCCAGCCTTTAGCGGGGGTTGGGGAGACCCAGTACTTC. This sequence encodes CASSFQPLAGVGETQYF.

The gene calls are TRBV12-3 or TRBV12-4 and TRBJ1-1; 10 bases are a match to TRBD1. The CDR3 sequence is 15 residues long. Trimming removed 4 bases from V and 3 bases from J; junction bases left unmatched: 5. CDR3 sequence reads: CASSYTDRGHTEAFF. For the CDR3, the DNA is TGTGCCAGCAGTTACACCGACAGGGGGCACACTGAAGCTTTCTTT.

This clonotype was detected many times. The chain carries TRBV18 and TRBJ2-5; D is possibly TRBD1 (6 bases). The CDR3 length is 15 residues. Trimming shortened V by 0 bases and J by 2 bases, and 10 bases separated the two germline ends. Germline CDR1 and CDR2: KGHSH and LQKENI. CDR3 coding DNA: TGTGCCAGCTCACCACCGGGGGCAGGTCAAGAGACCCAGTACTTC. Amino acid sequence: CASSPPGAGQETQYF.

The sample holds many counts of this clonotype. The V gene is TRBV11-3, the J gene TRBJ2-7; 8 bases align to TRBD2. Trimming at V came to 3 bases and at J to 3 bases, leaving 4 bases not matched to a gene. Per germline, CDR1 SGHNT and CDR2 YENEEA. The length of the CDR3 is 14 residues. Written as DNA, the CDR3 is TGTGCCAGCAGCTTCGGCGGGGGGCTCTACGAGCAGTACTTC. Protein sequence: CASSFGGGLYEQYF. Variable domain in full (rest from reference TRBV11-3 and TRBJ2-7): EAGVVQSPRYKIIEKKQPVAFWCNPISGHNTLYWYLQNLGQGPELLIRYENEEAVDDSQLPKDRFSAERLKGVDSTLKIQPAELGDSAVYLCASSFGGGLYEQYFGPGTRLTVT.

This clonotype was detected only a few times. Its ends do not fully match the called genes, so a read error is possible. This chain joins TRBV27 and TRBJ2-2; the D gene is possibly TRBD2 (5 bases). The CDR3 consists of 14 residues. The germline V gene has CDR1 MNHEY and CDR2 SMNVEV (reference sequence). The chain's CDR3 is CASSFELNTGELLF. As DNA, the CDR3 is TGTGCCAGCAGTTTTGAGCTGAACACCGGGGAGCTGCTTTTT.